This T cell receptor beta chain was recovered during a study of CD8 T cells in ankylosing spondylitis. Broader study findings: Within matched ankylosing spondylitis synovial fluid, disease-linked clones were reportedly significantly enriched. Apparently characteristic of ankylosing spondylitis blood was a TCR beta motif (roughly 8 highly homologous variants). Disease-associated clonotypes exhibited CD8+ identity and were relatively infrequent in peripheral blood. Several of the motif variants were reported before in synovial fluid and blood from reactive arthritis.

Quantitative 5'-RACE was performed with molecular barcodes, and it yielded the TCR beta libraries. TCRdb passed the 5' RACE reads through MiXCR, listing each CDR3 protein once. The table lists a few hundred thousand distinct CDR3 sequences, about a fifth of them singletons. The CDR3 consists of 14 residues. Trimming left V 1 base short and J 3 bases short, with 9 bases between. The germline V gene encodes CDR1 SGHRS and CDR2 YFSETQ. Comments on this clonotype: Its antigen remains unknown.

The genes are TRBV5-1 and TRBJ2-3; TRBD2 is a possible D gene (5 bases). This clonotype was sampled from a male donor with ankylosing spondylitis. Sequencing was done on a sample of blood, either unsorted or a sorted T cell fraction (not recorded which). CDR3 amino acids: CASSLKEATDTQYF. CDR3 coding DNA: TGCGCCAGCAGCTTGAAGGAGGCTACAGATACGCAGTATTTT.